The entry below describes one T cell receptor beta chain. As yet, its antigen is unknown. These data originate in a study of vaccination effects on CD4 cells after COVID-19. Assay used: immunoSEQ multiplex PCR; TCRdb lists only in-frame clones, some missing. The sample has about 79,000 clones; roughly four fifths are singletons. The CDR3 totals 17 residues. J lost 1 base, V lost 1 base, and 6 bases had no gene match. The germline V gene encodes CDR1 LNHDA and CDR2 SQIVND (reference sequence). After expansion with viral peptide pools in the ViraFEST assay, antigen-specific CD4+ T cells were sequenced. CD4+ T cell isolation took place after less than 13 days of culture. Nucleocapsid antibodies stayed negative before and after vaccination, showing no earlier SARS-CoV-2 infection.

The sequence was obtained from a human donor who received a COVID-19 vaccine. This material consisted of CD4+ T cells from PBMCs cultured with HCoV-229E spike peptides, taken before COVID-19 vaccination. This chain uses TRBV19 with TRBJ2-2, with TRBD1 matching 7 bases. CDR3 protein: CASSIGQGKVNTGELFF. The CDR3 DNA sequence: TGTGCCAGTAGTATAGGACAGGGAAAAGTGAACACCGGGGAGCTGTTTTTT.